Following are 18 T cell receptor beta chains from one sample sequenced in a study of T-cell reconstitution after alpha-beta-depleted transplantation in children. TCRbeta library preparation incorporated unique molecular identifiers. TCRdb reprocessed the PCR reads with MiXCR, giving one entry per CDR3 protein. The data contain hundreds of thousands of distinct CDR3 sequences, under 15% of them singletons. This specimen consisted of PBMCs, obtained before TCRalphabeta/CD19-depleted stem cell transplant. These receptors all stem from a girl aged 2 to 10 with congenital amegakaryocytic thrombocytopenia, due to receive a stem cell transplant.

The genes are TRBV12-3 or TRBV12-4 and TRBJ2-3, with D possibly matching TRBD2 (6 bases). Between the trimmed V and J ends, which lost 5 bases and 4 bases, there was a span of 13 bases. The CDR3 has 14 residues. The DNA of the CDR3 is TGTGCCAGCAGTCTGCGGGGCCATCCAGATACGCAGTATTTT. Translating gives CASSLRGHPDTQYF.

The CDR3 protein is CASSYGPAKAFF. The CDR3 coding sequence is TGTGCCAGCAGCTATGGACCGGCTAAAGCTTTCTTT. The rearrangement links TRBV5-5 to TRBJ1-1; D gene uncertain. V was shortened by 3 bases and J by 9 bases, with 12 bases between the two germline ends. The CDR3 length is 12 residues. The germline V gene has CDR1 SGHKS and CDR2 YYEKEE (reference sequence).

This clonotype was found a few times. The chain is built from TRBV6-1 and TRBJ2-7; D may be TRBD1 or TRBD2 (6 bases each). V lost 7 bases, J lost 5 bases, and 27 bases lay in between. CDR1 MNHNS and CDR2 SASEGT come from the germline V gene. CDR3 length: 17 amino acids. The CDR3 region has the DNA TGTGCCAGCACCATGAGGGGGGAAAGTAGGGTTGGCCACGAGCAGTACTTC. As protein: CASTMRGESRVGHEQYF.

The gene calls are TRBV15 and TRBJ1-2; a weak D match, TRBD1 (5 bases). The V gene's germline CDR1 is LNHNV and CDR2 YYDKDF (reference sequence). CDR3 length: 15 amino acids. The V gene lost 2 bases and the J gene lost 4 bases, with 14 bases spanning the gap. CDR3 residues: CATSRRTGLRYGYTF. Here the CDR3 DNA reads TGTGCCACCAGCAGACGAACGGGGCTACGCTATGGCTACACCTTC.

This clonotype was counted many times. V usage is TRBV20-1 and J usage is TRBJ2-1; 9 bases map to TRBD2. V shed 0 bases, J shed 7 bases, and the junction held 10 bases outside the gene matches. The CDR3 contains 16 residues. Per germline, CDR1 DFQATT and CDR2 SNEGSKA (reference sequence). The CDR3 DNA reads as TGCAGTGCTAGAGAATATAGACTAGCGGTTGGGAATGAGCAGTTCTTC. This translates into CSAREYRLAVGNEQFF.

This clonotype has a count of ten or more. The CDR3 coding sequence is TGCAGCGTCATTTACCCCACAGATACGCAGTATTTT. Protein product: CSVIYPTDTQYF. This chain joins TRBV29-1 and TRBJ2-3; D gene ambiguous. The germline V gene has CDR1 SQVTM and CDR2 ANQGSEA. The CDR3 covers 12 residues. The germline V and J ends were trimmed by 6 bases and 2 bases, with 9 bases remaining between them.

CDR3 bases: TGCGCCAGCAGCTCCCGGGTAGCGGGAGATTCTGAGCAGTTCTTC. This gives the protein CASSSRVAGDSEQFF. The chain uses TRBV4-1 and TRBJ2-1, with 9 bases matching TRBD2. With 5 bases clipped from V and 9 bases from J, the junction kept 11 bases outside the gene matches. Per the germline V gene, CDR1 is MGHRA and CDR2 is YSYEKL. The CDR3 sequence is 15 residues long.

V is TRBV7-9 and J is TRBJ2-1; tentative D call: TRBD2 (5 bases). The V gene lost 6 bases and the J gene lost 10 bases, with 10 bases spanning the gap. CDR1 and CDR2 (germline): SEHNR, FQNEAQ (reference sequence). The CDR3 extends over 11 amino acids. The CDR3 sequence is CASRSSGEQFF. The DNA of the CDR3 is TGTGCCAGCAGATCCTCGGGAGAGCAGTTCTTC.

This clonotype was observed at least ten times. CDR3 bases: TGCGCCAGCAGGGCCCCTGCTAGTGTTTACAATGAGCAGTTCTTC. The encoded protein is CASRAPASVYNEQFF. The rearrangement links TRBV5-1 to TRBJ2-1; D is undetermined. V was pared by 5 bases and J by 4 bases, with 16 bases between. CDR1 and CDR2 from the germline V gene are SGHRS and YFSETQ. The CDR3 is made up of 15 amino acids.

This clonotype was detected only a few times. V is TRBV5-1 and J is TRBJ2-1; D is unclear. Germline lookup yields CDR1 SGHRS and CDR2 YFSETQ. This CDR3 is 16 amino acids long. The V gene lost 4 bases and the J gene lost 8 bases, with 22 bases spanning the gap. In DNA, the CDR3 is TGCGCCAGCAGCGCCGTCTCGAGACATGAATTGTATGAGCAGTTCTTC. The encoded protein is CASSAVSRHELYEQFF.

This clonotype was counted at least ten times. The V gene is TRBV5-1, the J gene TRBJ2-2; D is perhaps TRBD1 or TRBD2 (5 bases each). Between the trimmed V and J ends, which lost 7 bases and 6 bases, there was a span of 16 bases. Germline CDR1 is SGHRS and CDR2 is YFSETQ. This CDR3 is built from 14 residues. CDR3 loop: CASFGGVGAGELFF. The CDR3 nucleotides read TGCGCCAGCTTCGGTGGTGTGGGGGCCGGGGAGCTGTTTTTT.

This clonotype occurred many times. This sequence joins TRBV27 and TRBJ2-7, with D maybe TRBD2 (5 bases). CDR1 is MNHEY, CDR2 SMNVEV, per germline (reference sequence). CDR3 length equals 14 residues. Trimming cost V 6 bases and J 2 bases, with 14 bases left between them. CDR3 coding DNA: TGTGCCAGCAGCGAAGGCGGGCAGGCCTACGAGCAGTACTTC. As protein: CASSEGGQAYEQYF.

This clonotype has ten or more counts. CDR3 amino acids: CASIGGISNQPQHF. The CDR3 DNA is TGTGCCAGCATTGGCGGGATATCGAATCAGCCCCAGCATTTT. The chain couples TRBV28 to TRBJ1-5; D is ambiguous. Trimming pared 7 bases from V and 4 bases from J, leaving 14 bases between. Per germline, CDR1 MDHEN and CDR2 SYDVKM. This CDR3 contains 14 residues.

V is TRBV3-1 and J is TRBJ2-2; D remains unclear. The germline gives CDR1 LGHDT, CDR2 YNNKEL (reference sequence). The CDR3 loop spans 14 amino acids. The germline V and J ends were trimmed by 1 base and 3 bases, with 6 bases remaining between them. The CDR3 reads CASSQVGHTGELFF. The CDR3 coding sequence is TGTGCCAGCAGCCAAGTCGGACACACCGGGGAGCTGTTTTTT.

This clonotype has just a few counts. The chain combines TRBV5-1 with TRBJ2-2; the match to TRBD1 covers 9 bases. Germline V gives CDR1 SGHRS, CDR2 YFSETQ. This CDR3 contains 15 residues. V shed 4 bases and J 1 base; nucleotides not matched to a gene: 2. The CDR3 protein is CASSGQGRNTGELFF. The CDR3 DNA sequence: TGCGCCAGCAGCGGACAGGGGAGGAACACCGGGGAGCTGTTTTTT.

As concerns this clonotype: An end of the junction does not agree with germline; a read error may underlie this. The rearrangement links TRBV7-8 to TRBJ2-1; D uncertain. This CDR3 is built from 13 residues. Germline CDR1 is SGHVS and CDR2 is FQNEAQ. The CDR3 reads CASSKERYNEQLF. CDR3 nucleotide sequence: TGTGCCAGCAGCAAGGAAAGGTACAATGAGCAGCTCTTC.

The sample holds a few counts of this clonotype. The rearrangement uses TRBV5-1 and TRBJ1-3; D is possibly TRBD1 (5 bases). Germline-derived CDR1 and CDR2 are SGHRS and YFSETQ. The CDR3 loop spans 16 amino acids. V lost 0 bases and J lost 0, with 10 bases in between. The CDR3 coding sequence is TGCGCCAGCAGCTTGGAGATGACAGTCTCTGGAAACACCATATATTTT. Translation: CASSLEMTVSGNTIYF.

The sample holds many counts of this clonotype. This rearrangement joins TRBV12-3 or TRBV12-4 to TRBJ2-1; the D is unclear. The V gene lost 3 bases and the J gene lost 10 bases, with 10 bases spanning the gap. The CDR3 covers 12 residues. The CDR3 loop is CASSFDPREQFF. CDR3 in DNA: TGTGCCAGCAGTTTCGACCCGCGGGAGCAGTTCTTC.